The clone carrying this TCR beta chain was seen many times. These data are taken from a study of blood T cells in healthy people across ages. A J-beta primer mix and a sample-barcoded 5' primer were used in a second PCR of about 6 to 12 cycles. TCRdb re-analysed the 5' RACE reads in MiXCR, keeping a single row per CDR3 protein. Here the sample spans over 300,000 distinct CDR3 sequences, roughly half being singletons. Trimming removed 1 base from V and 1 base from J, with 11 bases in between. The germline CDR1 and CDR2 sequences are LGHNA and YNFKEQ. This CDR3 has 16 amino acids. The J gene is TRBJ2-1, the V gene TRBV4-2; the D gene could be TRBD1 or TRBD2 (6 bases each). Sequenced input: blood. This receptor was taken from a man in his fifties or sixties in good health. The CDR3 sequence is CASSQGGGTSYNEQFF. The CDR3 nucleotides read TGTGCCAGCAGCCAAGGTGGGGGGACATCCTACAATGAGCAGTTCTTC.